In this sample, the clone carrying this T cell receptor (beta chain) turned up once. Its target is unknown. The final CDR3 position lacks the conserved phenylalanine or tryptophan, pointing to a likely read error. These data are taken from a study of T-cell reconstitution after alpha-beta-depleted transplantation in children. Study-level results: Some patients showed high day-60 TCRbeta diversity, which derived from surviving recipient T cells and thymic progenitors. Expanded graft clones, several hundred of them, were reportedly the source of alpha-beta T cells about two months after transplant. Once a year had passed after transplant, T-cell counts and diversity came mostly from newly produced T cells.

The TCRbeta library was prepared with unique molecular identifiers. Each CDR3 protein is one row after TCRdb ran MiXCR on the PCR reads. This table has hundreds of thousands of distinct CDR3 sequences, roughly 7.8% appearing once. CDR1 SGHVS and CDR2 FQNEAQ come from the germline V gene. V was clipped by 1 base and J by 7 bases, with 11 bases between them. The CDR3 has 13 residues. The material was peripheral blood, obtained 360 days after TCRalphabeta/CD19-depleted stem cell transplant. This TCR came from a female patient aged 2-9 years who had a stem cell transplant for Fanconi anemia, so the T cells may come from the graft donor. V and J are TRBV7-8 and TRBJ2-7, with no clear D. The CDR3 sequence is CASSLDTLVEQYI. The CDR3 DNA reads TGTGCCAGCAGCTTAGATACTTTAGTTGAGCAGTACATC.